The 7 T cell receptor beta chains listed next were all sequenced from one sample in a study of T cell responses to AZD1222 COVID-19 vaccine. Sequenced by immunoSEQ multiplex PCR; TCRdb stores in-frame clones only, minus some. The data contain some 200,000 clones, over 85% of them seen just once; the ten biggest clones take up about 4%. The sequences come from peripheral blood, collected on day 0 of AZD1222 vaccination. These receptors all come from an adult in good health.

As concerns this clone: The sample holds other DNA sequences that translate to the same CDR3. The chain combines TRBV19 with TRBJ2-5; no reliable D call. The V end lost 1 base, the J end lost 4 bases, and 4 bases lay between the germline ends. CDR1 and CDR2 (germline): LNHDA, SQIVND (reference sequence). This CDR3 is 12 amino acids long. The CDR3 is CASSIGGETQYF. The CDR3 nucleotides are TGTGCCAGTAGTATAGGGGGAGAGACCCAGTACTTC.

This chain uses TRBV2 with TRBJ1-3, with 9 bases fitting TRBD1. This CDR3 comprises 13 residues. Germline V gives CDR1 SNHLY, CDR2 FYNNEI. Germline trimming cut 10 bases from V and 7 bases from J; bases unmatched to any gene: 8. CDR3 residues: CATSDRGYNTIYF. CDR3 DNA sequence: TGTGCCACCTCGGACAGGGGTTACAACACCATATATTTT.

The chain links TRBV27 to TRBJ2-7; unclear D gene. From germline, CDR1 is MNHEY and CDR2 SMNVEV (reference sequence). The CDR3 sequence is 12 residues long. V lost 5 bases and J lost 7, with 12 bases in between. The CDR3 coding sequence is TGTGCCAGCAGTCCTCTGGGTGGGGAGCAGTACTTC. Translating gives CASSPLGGEQYF.

DNA for the CDR3: TGTGCCACCCACCTGACAGCCTTAATGAACACTGAAGCTTTCTTT. The encoded protein is CATHLTALMNTEAFF. V is TRBV6-5 and J is TRBJ1-1; maybe TRBD1 (5 bases). The CDR3 loop spans 15 amino acids. Germline CDR1 MNHEY, CDR2 SVGAGI. With 10 bases removed from V and 0 bases from J, the gap between germline ends came to 18 bases.

The J gene is TRBJ1-1, the V gene TRBV30, with unresolved D. This CDR3 is 11 amino acids long. Between the trimmed V and J ends, which lost 4 bases and 7 bases, there was a span of 10 bases. In germline, CDR1 is GTSNPN, CDR2 SVGIG (reference sequence). CDR3 in DNA: TGTGCCTGGATAGGCGGACGTGAAGCTTTCTTT. It is translated as CAWIGGREAFF. The full variable domain, with the rest looked up from reference TRBV30 and TRBJ1-1, is SQTIHQWPATLVQPVGSPLSLECTVEGTSNPNLYWYRQAAGRGLQLLFYSVGIGQISSEVPQNLSASRPQDRQFILSSKKLLLSDSGFYLCAWIGGREAFFGQGTRLTVV.

The rearrangement uses TRBV29-1 and TRBJ2-2, with D possibly matching TRBD2 (6 bases). This CDR3 region has 15 residues. Germline assignment: CDR1 SQVTM and CDR2 ANQGSEA. The ends were cut back, 8 bases at V and 5 bases at J, with 21 bases in the middle. CDR3 in DNA: TGCAGCTCTGGGTGGGGCCCCGCGGGGACCGGGGAGCTGTTTTTT. It translates to CSSGWGPAGTGELFF.

The chain carries TRBV12-3 or TRBV12-4 and TRBJ2-7, with D uncertain. V shed 4 bases and J shed 4 bases, with 11 bases lying between them. The CDR3 has 13 residues. The CDR3 is CASSSQQRYEQYF. CDR3 DNA sequence: TGTGCCAGCAGTTCACAGCAACGGTACGAGCAGTACTTC.